These 30 T cell receptor beta chains were sequenced from one sample in a study of shared clonotypes between healthy human individuals. The data were produced by immunoSEQ multiplex PCR, yet TCRdb's version contains in-frame clones alone and is incomplete. The sample yields 2 million to 3 million clones, approximately 94% seen once. The specimen was naive CD4+ T cells sorted from blood. Subset noted: CD45RA+ positively selected. The receptors stem from a young man in good health.

The rearrangement uses TRBV10-3 and TRBJ1-1, with 7 nucleotides matching TRBD1. Germline V gives CDR1 ENHRY, CDR2 SYGVKD. The V and J ends lost 6 bases and 0 bases, in that order; junction bases with no gene match: 4. CDR3 length: 14 amino acids. CDR3 loop: CAIRTGFMNTEAFF. In DNA, the CDR3 is TGTGCCATCAGGACAGGGTTCATGAACACTGAAGCTTTCTTT.

This chain links TRBV30 with TRBJ2-6, with D unresolved. The CDR3 consists of 13 residues. V lost 5 bases and J lost 2, with 7 bases in between. The germline gives CDR1 GTSNPN, CDR2 SVGIG (reference sequence). CDR3 nucleotide sequence: TGTGCCTGGGTCATAGCTGGGGCCAACGTCCTGACTTTC. It translates to CAWVIAGANVLTF.

V is TRBV19 and J is TRBJ2-5, with 10 nucleotides matching TRBD1. Trimming removed 4 bases from V and 4 bases from J; junction bases left unmatched: 6. The CDR3 length is 15 residues. CDR1 and CDR2 (germline): LNHDA, SQIVND (reference sequence). The CDR3 nucleotides are TGTGCCAGTAGTAGCCCGACAGGGGGCGTAGAGACCCAGTACTTC. Translation gives CASSSPTGGVETQYF. The variable domain in full, with the rest retrieved from reference TRBV19 and TRBJ2-5, is DGGITQSPKYLFRKEGQNVTLSCEQNLNHDAMYWYRQDPGQGLRLIYYSQIVNDFQKGDIAEGYSVSREKKESFPLTVTSAQKNPTAFYLCASSSPTGGVETQYFGPGTRLLVL.

The chain combines TRBV7-9 with TRBJ2-5, with TRBD1 matching 7 bases. TRBJ2-7 explains the end of the DNA better; the J call may be wrong. Germline V lookup: CDR1 SEHNR, CDR2 FQNEAQ (reference sequence). The CDR3 loop spans 12 amino acids. This CDR3 is CASSGQVYEQYF. The DNA for the CDR3 is TGTGCCAGCAGCGGACAGGTTTACGAGCAGTACTTC.

The rearrangement joins TRBV10-1 to TRBJ2-3; 7 positions agree with TRBD2. Germline V gene lookup returns CDR1 WNHNN and CDR2 SYGVQD (reference sequence). The CDR3 runs to 14 residues. J was trimmed by 3 bases and V by 9 bases; bases with no gene match: 9. CDR3 region: CARDGAGETDTQYF. DNA for the CDR3: TGCGCCAGGGATGGGGCGGGAGAAACAGATACGCAGTATTTT.

V gene TRBV6-5 combines with J gene TRBJ2-7, with a possible D match to TRBD2 (5 bases). V was pared by 1 base and J by 7 bases, with 17 bases between. The CDR3 totals 15 residues. CDR1 is MNHEY and CDR2 is SVGAGI in the germline V gene. Written as DNA, the CDR3 is TGTGCCAGCAGTTACTTCGGGAAACAGTCGGGAGAGCAGTACTTC. Translation: CASSYFGKQSGEQYF.

Concerning this clone: Additional DNA sequences in this sample encode the identical CDR3. The rearrangement links TRBV11-2 to TRBJ2-7; perhaps TRBD2 as D (6 bases). The CDR3 totals 13 residues. V lost 3 bases, J lost 4 bases, and 10 bases lay in between. Germline CDR1 is SGHAT and CDR2 is FQNNGV. The CDR3 protein is CASSFAGLYEQYF. The CDR3 coding sequence is TGTGCCAGCAGCTTCGCGGGGTTGTACGAGCAGTACTTC.

The sample holds one count of this clone. The V call is TRBV5-1, the J call TRBJ2-2; unclear D gene. Trimming removed 0 bases at V and 6 bases at J, with 15 bases between. CDR1 is SGHRS and CDR2 is YFSETQ in the germline V gene. The CDR3 is 16 residues long. The CDR3 protein is CASSLASSVGSGELFF. CDR3 DNA: TGCGCCAGCAGCTTGGCGAGCTCGGTGGGATCCGGGGAGCTGTTTTTT. Full variable domain (missing parts from reference TRBV5-1 and TRBJ2-2): KAGVTQTPRYLIKTRGQQVTLSCSPISGHRSVSWYQQTPGQGLQFLFEYFSETQRNKGNFPGRFSGRQFSNSRSEMNVSTLELGDSALYLCASSLASSVGSGELFFGEGSRLTVL.

The rearrangement links TRBV28 to TRBJ1-1, with D possibly being TRBD1 (6 bases). V was trimmed by 2 bases and J by 4 bases, leaving 14 bases between them. This CDR3 is 15 amino acids long. CDR1 and CDR2 from the germline V gene are MDHEN and SYDVKM. The CDR3 region has the DNA TGTGCCAGCAGTTTAAGGGGGGGCGGATTCACTGAAGCTTTCTTT. Encoded protein: CASSLRGGGFTEAFF.

The chain links TRBV10-3 to TRBJ2-3, with 11 bases fitting TRBD2. The CDR3 is 15 amino acids. Germline CDR1 and CDR2: ENHRY and SYGVKD. The V and J ends lost 8 bases and 1 base, in that order; junction bases with no gene match: 5. The CDR3 protein is CAIGATSGGTDTQYF. CDR3 sequence (DNA): TGTGCCATCGGAGCGACTAGCGGGGGCACAGATACGCAGTATTTT.

This clone turned up a few times. Other DNA sequences in this specimen translate into the identical CDR3. The rearrangement uses TRBV11-2 and TRBJ1-1; the D gene is possibly TRBD1 (5 bases). Trimming took 3 bases from V and 2 from J, leaving 7 bases between them. The CDR3 extends over 13 amino acids. Germline loops: CDR1 SGHAT, CDR2 FQNNGV. CDR3 DNA: TGTGCCAGCAGCTTGGGGGGAAACACTGAAGCTTTCTTT. Protein product: CASSLGGNTEAFF.

The V and J genes are TRBV2 and TRBJ2-1; weak D call: TRBD1 (5 bases). This CDR3 has 13 residues. The germline CDR1 and CDR2 sequences are SNHLY and FYNNEI. The ends were cut back, 7 bases at V and 12 bases at J, with 19 bases in the middle. CDR3 bases: TGTGCCAGCAATAACCCCCCAGGGATGGCGCAGTTCTTC. Translation gives CASNNPPGMAQFF.

The rearrangement joins TRBV18 to TRBJ2-7; D is ambiguous. CDR1 is KGHSH and CDR2 is LQKENI in the germline V gene. The CDR3 is 14 residues long. V was pared by 3 bases and J by 5 bases, with 14 bases between. The DNA of the CDR3 is TGTGCCAGCTCACCCCCCCCCTCGGGTGACGAGCAGTACTTC. Translation gives CASSPPPSGDEQYF.

The rearrangement joins TRBV5-4 to TRBJ2-3, with D unresolved. The germline V and J ends were trimmed by 4 bases and 6 bases, with 9 bases remaining between them. The CDR3 covers 12 residues. The germline V gene encodes CDR1 SGHNT and CDR2 YYREEE (reference sequence). The CDR3 sequence is CASSRLGDTQYF. CDR3 nucleotides: TGTGCCAGCAGCCGGCTCGGGGATACGCAGTATTTT.

The V gene is TRBV6-4, the J gene TRBJ1-6; 10 positions match TRBD1. CDR3 length: 14 amino acids. Looked up from germline, CDR1 is MRHNA and CDR2 is SNTAGT. J gave up 9 bases and V 6 bases, and 5 bases lay outside the gene matches. Here the CDR3 DNA reads TGTGCCAGCAGGAAGGACAGGGGGGGTTCACCCCTCCACTTT. Translated: CASRKDRGGSPLHF.

Only one count was recorded for this clone. The V gene is TRBV27, the J gene TRBJ1-4; D gene ambiguous. Germline V CDR1 and CDR2: MNHEY, SMNVEV (reference sequence). Trimming left V 4 bases short and J 0 bases short, with 6 bases between. CDR3 length equals 14 residues. The CDR3 reads CASSSSSTNEKLFF. The CDR3 bases are TGTGCCAGCAGTTCGTCCTCAACTAATGAAAAACTGTTTTTT.

Remarks on this clone: At the DNA level, this CDR3 is encoded by other sequences in the same sample as well. This rearrangement joins TRBV18 to TRBJ2-7; D is undetermined. CDR1 is KGHSH, CDR2 LQKENI, per germline. V gave up 0 bases and J gave up 0 bases, with 6 bases separating them. The CDR3 covers 14 residues. CDR3 DNA sequence: TGTGCCAGCTCACCACCTAGCAGCTCCTACGAGCAGTACTTC. Translation gives CASSPPSSSYEQYF.

J is TRBJ2-5 and V is TRBV5-1; 12 bases fit TRBD2. The CDR3 is made up of 16 amino acids. Trimming at V came to 0 bases and at J to 4 bases, leaving 4 bases not matched to a gene. Per germline, CDR1 SGHRS and CDR2 YFSETQ. The CDR3 sequence: CASSLDASGRGETQYF. CDR3 coding DNA: TGCGCCAGCAGCTTGGATGCTAGCGGGAGGGGAGAGACCCAGTACTTC.

The gene calls are TRBV7-2 and TRBJ2-1; D unclear. V shed 0 bases and J shed 8 bases, with 5 bases lying between them. The CDR3 runs to 12 residues. Germline CDR1 SGHTA, CDR2 FQGNSA. CDR3 in DNA: TGTGCCAGCAGCTTAGCGTGGGATGAGCAGTTCTTC. It yields the protein CASSLAWDEQFF. Based on the CDR3 plus reference TRBV7-2 and TRBJ2-1, the full variable domain is GAGVSQSPSNKVTEKGKDVELRCDPISGHTALYWYRQSLGQGLEFLIYFQGNSAPDKSGLPSDRFSAERTGGSVSTLTIQRTQQEDSAVYLCASSLAWDEQFFGPGTRLTVL.

The J gene is TRBJ1-5, the V gene TRBV19, with 11 nucleotides matching TRBD1. V was pared by 8 bases and J by 0 bases, with 12 bases of the junction left unmatched. CDR1 LNHDA and CDR2 SQIVND come from the germline V gene (reference sequence). The CDR3 consists of 18 residues. The CDR3 reads CASSNRDRGISSNQPQHF. CDR3 bases: TGTGCCAGTTCGAACCGGGACAGGGGGATTTCTAGCAATCAGCCCCAGCATTTT. Supplemented by reference TRBV19 and TRBJ1-5, the full variable domain reads DGGITQSPKYLFRKEGQNVTLSCEQNLNHDAMYWYRQDPGQGLRLIYYSQIVNDFQKGDIAEGYSVSREKKESFPLTVTSAQKNPTAFYLCASSNRDRGISSNQPQHFGDGTRLSIL.

The J gene is TRBJ2-7, the V gene TRBV19, with 10 bases identical to TRBD2. This CDR3 has 18 amino acids. Germline V lookup: CDR1 LNHDA, CDR2 SQIVND (reference sequence). The ends lost 5 bases at V and 7 bases at J; junction bases unmatched: 20. The CDR3 spells CASSAWTSGHRQVGEQYF. CDR3 nucleotides: TGTGCCAGTAGTGCCTGGACTAGCGGCCACCGGCAGGTCGGGGAGCAGTACTTC.

The chain combines TRBV7-8 with TRBJ2-2, with 7 bases aligning to TRBD1. After removal of 4 bases from V and 6 bases from J, the junction contained 8 bases not matched to a gene. CDR3 size: 15 residues. The germline gives CDR1 SGHVS, CDR2 FQNEAQ. This CDR3 is CASSYTGTVSGELFF. The CDR3 nucleotides are TGTGCCAGCAGCTATACGGGGACAGTCTCCGGGGAGCTGTTTTTT.

The table lists this clone with a count of one. V usage is TRBV7-9 and J usage is TRBJ2-3, with TRBD2 identical over 9 bases. The CDR3 is 16 amino acids. Germline assignment: CDR1 SEHNR and CDR2 FQNEAQ (reference sequence). The J segment lost 6 bases and the V segment lost 3 bases, leaving 10 bases of the junction unmatched. The DNA of the CDR3 is TGTGCCAGCAGCTTCCTCGCGGGAGGGCCGGCGGATACGCAGTATTTT. This sequence encodes CASSFLAGGPADTQYF. Variable domain in full (rest from reference TRBV7-9 and TRBJ2-3): DTGVSQNPRHKITKRGQNVTFRCDPISEHNRLYWYRQTLGQGPEFLTYFQNEAQLEKSRLLSDRFSAERPKGSFSTLEIQRTEQGDSAMYLCASSFLAGGPADTQYFGPGTRLTVL.

A single count supports this clone. The chain joins TRBV30 to TRBJ2-3; D is possibly TRBD2 (5 bases). Germline lookup yields CDR1 GTSNPN and CDR2 SVGIG (reference sequence). The CDR3 has 16 amino acids. Trimming cost V 5 bases and J 1 base, with 19 bases left between them. This CDR3 reads CAWGLSTVPGTDTQYF. The DNA of the CDR3 is TGTGCCTGGGGACTCTCGACGGTCCCGGGCACAGATACGCAGTATTTT.

This clone was seen only once. The chain links TRBV6-1 to TRBJ1-2; D gene ambiguous. The V end was cut by 6 bases, the J end by 1 base, with 12 bases between. Germline CDR1 MNHNS, CDR2 SASEGT. This CDR3 contains 14 residues. The CDR3 bases are TGTGCCAGCAGCGCGGCGCAGGTTAACTATGGCTACACCTTC. It specifies CASSAAQVNYGYTF.

The chain uses TRBV4-1 and TRBJ2-3; no firm D call. The CDR3 is 16 residues long. The ends were cut back, 1 base at V and 3 bases at J, with 14 bases in the middle. Looked up from germline, CDR1 is MGHRA and CDR2 is YSYEKL. The CDR3 DNA follows: TGCGCCAGCAGCCAAGGGCTCCCGTTGGGGACAGATACGCAGTATTTT. This encodes CASSQGLPLGTDTQYF.

As DNA, the CDR3 is TGTGCCAGCAGTTACTCAGGGCTGTATAATTCACCCCTCCACTTT. Its translation is CASSYSGLYNSPLHF. The rearrangement uses TRBV6-5 and TRBJ1-6; D is undetermined. The CDR3 is made up of 15 amino acids. Germline CDR1 is MNHEY and CDR2 is SVGAGI. Trimming cost V 0 bases and J 4 bases, with 7 bases left between them.

The rearrangement links TRBV7-2 to TRBJ2-7; 8 bases fit TRBD1. The CDR3 is made up of 15 amino acids. Looked up from germline, CDR1 is SGHTA and CDR2 is FQGNSA. J gave up 2 bases and V 1 base, and 4 bases lay outside the gene matches. CDR3 loop: CASSLVSTGAYEQYF. CDR3 bases: TGTGCCAGCAGCTTAGTCTCGACAGGGGCCTACGAGCAGTACTTC.

The chain carries TRBV10-3 and TRBJ2-7, with 9 bases matching TRBD1. The V gene end was trimmed by 9 bases and the J gene end by 7 bases; junction bases not matched to a gene: 13. The CDR3 is made up of 14 amino acids. CDR1 is ENHRY, CDR2 SYGVKD, per germline. This CDR3 reads CAILVGDRAEEQYF. Here the CDR3 DNA reads TGTGCCATTCTCGTAGGGGACAGGGCAGAAGAGCAGTACTTC.

The J gene is TRBJ2-7, the V gene TRBV18, with a weak D call TRBD2 (6 bases). V was shortened by 2 bases and J by 7 bases, with 6 bases between the two germline ends. Germline V gene data show CDR1 as KGHSH and CDR2 as LQKENI. CDR3 length: 11 residues. CDR3 sequence reads: CASSPGREQYF. The CDR3 DNA follows: TGTGCCAGCTCACCAGGGAGGGAGCAGTACTTC. The complete variable domain, with remaining parts taken from reference TRBV18 and TRBJ2-7, reads NAGVMQNPRHLVRRRGQEARLRCSPMKGHSHVYWYRQLPEEGLKFMVYLQKENIIDESGMPKERFSAEFPKEGPSILRIQQVVRGDSAAYFCASSPGREQYFGPGTRLTVT.